This entry lists 14 T cell receptor beta chains sequenced from one sample in a study of T cell responses to AZD1222 COVID-19 vaccine. The method was immunoSEQ multiplex PCR; TCRdb's version includes in-frame clones alone and lacks a portion of them. The data contain about 150,000 clones, 93% of them singletons. Sequencing was performed on peripheral blood, taken on day 0 of AZD1222 vaccination. These receptors all stem from an adult in good health.

In this sample, this clone turned up once. The chain recombines TRBV30 with TRBJ1-1; D is ambiguous. Germline values: CDR1 GTSNPN, CDR2 SVGIG (reference sequence). The CDR3 has 14 residues. The ends were cut back, 4 bases at V and 1 base at J, with 13 bases in the middle. Here the CDR3 reads CAWTSPFGNTEAFF. The CDR3, as DNA: TGTGCCTGGACGTCTCCGTTCGGGAACACTGAAGCTTTCTTT. Full variable domain (rest looked up from reference TRBV30 and TRBJ1-1): SQTIHQWPATLVQPVGSPLSLECTVEGTSNPNLYWYRQAAGRGLQLLFYSVGIGQISSEVPQNLSASRPQDRQFILSSKKLLLSDSGFYLCAWTSPFGNTEAFFGQGTRLTVV.

V and J are TRBV12-5 and TRBJ2-7; unclear D gene. Germline CDR1 and CDR2: LGHNT and FRNRAP. The CDR3 loop spans 12 amino acids. Trimming took off 5 bases at V and 3 bases at J, with 8 bases between the two ends. CDR3 loop: CASGPNSYEQYF. The CDR3, as DNA: TGTGCTAGTGGTCCGAATAGCTACGAGCAGTACTTC.

The chain joins TRBV6-6 to TRBJ1-1, with unresolved D. Per the germline V gene, CDR1 is MNHNY and CDR2 is SVGAGI (reference sequence). The germline V and J ends were trimmed by 7 bases and 3 bases, with 6 bases remaining between them. The CDR3 is made up of 11 amino acids. This CDR3 is CASTQDTEAFF. In DNA, the CDR3 is TGTGCCAGCACCCAGGACACTGAAGCTTTCTTT.

The chain combines TRBV30 with TRBJ1-1; D uncertain. Per germline, CDR1 GTSNPN and CDR2 SVGIG (reference sequence). V was clipped by 8 bases and J by 6 bases, with 13 bases between them. CDR3 size: 11 residues. As DNA, the CDR3 is TGTGCCCGGGTCCGAGTGTCTGAAGCTTTCTTT. Amino acids: CARVRVSEAFF.

J is TRBJ1-2 and V is TRBV13; D uncertain. The CDR3 consists of 14 residues. Trimming removed 5 bases from V and 5 bases from J, with 15 bases in between. Germline V gives CDR1 PRHDT, CDR2 FYEKMQ (reference sequence). CDR3 protein: CASSARRPQYGYTF. The DNA of the CDR3 is TGTGCCAGCAGCGCGCGCCGGCCGCAGTATGGCTACACCTTC. Complete variable domain (other parts from reference TRBV13 and TRBJ1-2): AAGVIQSPRHLIKEKRETATLKCYPIPRHDTVYWYQQGPGQDPQFLISFYEKMQSDKGSIPDRFSAQQFSDYHSELNMSSLELGDSALYFCASSARRPQYGYTFGSGTRLTVV.

The J gene is TRBJ2-3, the V gene TRBV27; perhaps TRBD2 as D (6 bases). V lost 6 bases, J lost 2 bases, and 15 bases lay in between. The germline V gene has CDR1 MNHEY and CDR2 SMNVEV (reference sequence). The CDR3 is 15 amino acids. In nucleotides, the CDR3 is TGTGCCAGCAGAGAGAGCGGGCCACACACAGATACGCAGTATTTT. The encoded protein is CASRESGPHTDTQYF.

The table lists this clone with a count of one. V gene TRBV2 combines with J gene TRBJ1-4; D might be TRBD1 (6 bases). V was shortened by 6 bases and J by 6 bases, with 17 bases between the two germline ends. This CDR3 spans 15 amino acids. From germline, CDR1 is SNHLY and CDR2 FYNNEI. The CDR3 nucleotides read TGTGCCAGCAGGGGAGGACAGCCAGCCCATGAAAAACTGTTTTTT. Its translation is CASRGGQPAHEKLFF.

The genes are TRBV5-1 and TRBJ1-2; TRBD1 agrees at 7 bases. Germline V gene data show CDR1 as SGHRS and CDR2 as YFSETQ. This CDR3 is built from 15 residues. V gave up 0 bases and J gave up 4 bases; unmatched junction bases: 6. Here the CDR3 DNA reads TGCGCCAGCAGCTTGGGGGACAGACCCCTCTATGGCTACACCTTC. Translation: CASSLGDRPLYGYTF.

This chain's CDR3 is CASSLGISGNTIYF. In nucleotides, the CDR3 is TGTGCCAGCAGCCTGGGGATATCTGGAAACACCATATATTTT. The chain uses TRBV14 and TRBJ1-3; D not resolved. The germline V gene encodes CDR1 SGHDN and CDR2 FVKESK. This CDR3 region has 14 residues. V was trimmed by 4 bases and J by 1 base, leaving 8 bases between them.

The table lists this clone with a few counts. The CDR3 DNA sequence: TGTGCCAGCAGTTACCGGGAGAACACCGGGGAGCTGTTTTTT. Its protein product is CASSYRENTGELFF. The chain combines TRBV6-2 or TRBV6-3 with TRBJ2-2; tentatively, D is TRBD2 (5 bases). V was pared by 2 bases and J by 1 base, with 5 bases between. CDR3 length: 14 residues. Germline CDR1 MNHEY, CDR2 SVGEGT.

The chain employs TRBV6-6 and TRBJ2-7; D remains ambiguous. V was shortened by 2 bases and J by 5 bases, with 16 bases between the two germline ends. There are 15 residues in the CDR3. The germline V gene encodes CDR1 MNHNY and CDR2 SVGAGI (reference sequence). The CDR3 DNA is TGTGCCAGCAGTTACACTCGCGCGGCAATGGACGAGCAGTACTTC. It yields the protein CASSYTRAAMDEQYF.

The rearrangement links TRBV28 to TRBJ1-2; possibly TRBD1 for D (6 bases). The CDR3 runs 13 residues. V lost 8 bases and J 7 bases, leaving 17 bases between the germline ends. The V gene's germline CDR1 is MDHEN and CDR2 SYDVKM. The CDR3 DNA is TGTGCCAGCGCTACAGGGTATTTGCGTGGCTACACCTTC. Protein sequence: CASATGYLRGYTF.

This sequence joins TRBV28 and TRBJ1-1; the D gene is possibly TRBD1 (5 bases). The CDR3 consists of 14 residues. Trimming took 3 bases from V and 4 from J, leaving 12 bases between them. Germline V gene sequence: CDR1 MDHEN, CDR2 SYDVKM. This chain's CDR3 is CASSLGPWGTEAFF. CDR3 DNA sequence: TGTGCCAGCAGTTTGGGGCCTTGGGGCACTGAAGCTTTCTTT.

The CDR3 loop reads CASSPGIPYGYTF. CDR3 in DNA: TGTGCCAGCAGCCCCGGGATCCCCTATGGCTACACCTTC. V gene TRBV3-1 (or the pseudogene TRBV3-2) combines with J gene TRBJ1-2; D gene ambiguous. Trimming removed 4 bases at V and 4 bases at J, with 10 bases between. The CDR3 sequence is 13 residues long. Germline values: CDR1 LGHDT, CDR2 YNNKEL (reference sequence).